Given below is one TCR beta chain in context. Trimming took off 8 bases at V and 1 base at J, with 9 bases between the two ends. Germline lookup yields CDR1 SGHVS and CDR2 FQNEAQ. The CDR3 contains 13 residues. The repertoire was sequenced with immunoSEQ multiplex PCR; TCRdb's copy has only in-frame clones and lacks some. The table shows under 400,000 clones, with more than 70% occurring only once. Participants' reported clinical history set cohort assignment. Participants classified as exposed had met a COVID-19 case within 2 weeks before study entry. The record originates from a study of blood T cell repertoires in COVID-19. Study-level information: Material from acute and convalescent COVID-19 was sourced from the United States, Italy and Spain. Nucleic acid was either cDNA or gDNA, and it came from T cells, B-cell-depleted T cells, or PBMCs.

V gene TRBV7-8 combines with J gene TRBJ1-5; D is ambiguous. This clonotype originated in a woman in her 30s who had been exposed to COVID-19. Source material: PBMCs or T cells enriched from blood (not recorded which). Here the CDR3 DNA reads TGTGCCAGCCGGTCCGGGAGCAATCAGCCCCAGCATTTT. This codes for CASRSGSNQPQHF.